The 20 T cell receptor beta chains below all came from one sample that was sequenced in a study of blood T cell repertoires in COVID-19. Generated by immunoSEQ multiplex PCR, the TCRdb table keeps only in-frame clones and is missing some. The sample includes roughly 120,000 clones, 70% to 90% of them seen just once. The sample taken for sequencing was peripheral blood. Source of these receptors: a woman in her fifties or sixties with active or convalescent COVID-19.

V is TRBV5-6 and J is TRBJ2-1, with 9 bases identical to TRBD2. The germline gives CDR1 SGHDT, CDR2 YYEEEE. This CDR3 comprises 16 residues. Germline trimming cut 0 bases from V and 7 bases from J; bases unmatched to any gene: 8. The CDR3, as DNA: TGTGCCAGCAGCTTGGGGATTAGCGGGAGTGGTAATGAGCAGTTCTTC. Translated, it gives CASSLGISGSGNEQFF.

The V gene is TRBV7-2, the J gene TRBJ2-1, with 10 bases matching TRBD2. J lost 10 bases, V lost 5 bases, and 8 bases had no gene match. Germline V gene lookup returns CDR1 SGHTA and CDR2 FQGNSA. This CDR3 is built from 14 residues. The CDR3 loop reads CASSVGLAPAEQFF. In DNA form, the CDR3 reads TGTGCCAGCAGCGTGGGACTAGCGCCCGCCGAGCAGTTCTTC.

The chain couples TRBV15 to TRBJ2-7, with 11 bases aligning to TRBD2. V was clipped by 4 bases and J by 3 bases; unmatched bases: 5. This CDR3 has 15 amino acids. Germline loops: CDR1 LNHNV, CDR2 YYDKDF (reference sequence). This CDR3 is CATSTSGTSGYEQYF. The DNA of the CDR3 is TGTGCCACCAGCACCTCCGGGACTAGCGGCTACGAGCAGTACTTC. Full variable domain (outside the CDR3, taken from reference TRBV15 and TRBJ2-7): DAMVIQNPRYQVTQFGKPVTLSCSQTLNHNVMYWYQQKSSQAPKLLFHYYDKDFNNEADTPDNFQSRRPNTSFCFLDIRSPGLGDTAMYLCATSTSGTSGYEQYFGPGTRLTVT.

The genes are TRBV3-1 (or the pseudogene TRBV3-2) and TRBJ1-2; D is unresolved. Germline lookup yields CDR1 LGHDT and CDR2 YNNKEL (reference sequence). V lost 4 bases, J lost 6 bases, and 18 bases lay in between. CDR3 length: 15 amino acids. Here the CDR3 DNA reads TGTGCCAGCAGCCTATCAGGCAGTCTTCCAGATGGCTACACCTTC. Its protein product is CASSLSGSLPDGYTF.

The rearrangement links TRBV6-1 to TRBJ2-7; a possible D gene is TRBD1 (6 bases). CDR1 is MNHNS, CDR2 SASEGT, per germline. The CDR3 has 14 amino acids. V lost 3 bases and J lost 12, with 21 bases in between. The chain's CDR3 is CASSDPGAPVPRYF. The DNA for the CDR3 is TGTGCCAGCAGTGACCCAGGGGCCCCGGTCCCCCGGTACTTC.

The V gene is TRBV5-1, the J gene TRBJ2-1, with a tentative D call TRBD2 (5 bases). This CDR3 has 16 amino acids. Germline V CDR1 and CDR2: SGHRS, YFSETQ. V dropped 0 bases and J dropped 1 base, with 11 bases sitting between them. In nucleotides, the CDR3 is TGCGCCAGCAGCTTGGTTTCTAGCTCATCCTACAATGAGCAGTTCTTC. This sequence encodes CASSLVSSSSYNEQFF.

The rearrangement links TRBV4-1 to TRBJ2-3; possibly TRBD2 for D (5 bases). The V end lost 2 bases, the J end lost 2 bases, and 11 bases lay between the germline ends. This CDR3 is built from 15 residues. Germline V lookup: CDR1 MGHRA, CDR2 YSYEKL. The DNA of the CDR3 is TGCGCCAGCAGCCAACCGGAGGAAAACACAGATACGCAGTATTTT. Protein product: CASSQPEENTDTQYF.

This clone was seen just once. The J gene is TRBJ1-6, the V gene TRBV4-3, with D uncertain. Germline lookup yields CDR1 LGHNA and CDR2 YSLEER. The CDR3 consists of 15 residues. Trimming left V 0 bases short and J 7 bases short, with 10 bases between. The CDR3 reads CASSQEWAGNSPLHF. The CDR3 DNA follows: TGCGCCAGCAGCCAAGAGTGGGCGGGGAATTCACCCCTCCACTTT.

The chain combines TRBV29-1 with TRBJ2-7; TRBD1 agrees at 12 bases. Germline lookup yields CDR1 SQVTM and CDR2 ANQGSEA. The CDR3 consists of 14 residues. V lost 5 bases and J lost 7; bases outside the gene matches: 9. CDR3 residues: CSVKAGTGGQEQYF. CDR3 DNA: TGCAGCGTTAAGGCCGGGACAGGGGGCCAAGAGCAGTACTTC.

The rearrangement uses TRBV4-1 and TRBJ2-3; a possible D gene is TRBD2 (7 bases). This CDR3 is built from 17 residues. CDR1 and CDR2 from the germline V gene are MGHRA and YSYEKL. Trimming cost V 7 bases and J 0 bases, with 20 bases left between them. This chain's CDR3 is CASTLRGGAGSTDTQYF. The CDR3 nucleotides read TGCGCCAGCACTCTCAGGGGCGGAGCGGGGAGCACAGATACGCAGTATTTT.

V usage is TRBV6-5 and J usage is TRBJ2-5; D may be TRBD2 (6 bases). V dropped 6 bases and J dropped 2 bases, with 10 bases sitting between them. The CDR3 is 13 residues long. Germline CDR1 MNHEY, CDR2 SVGAGI. The DNA of the CDR3 is TGTGCCAGCAGAGACGGGGGACAAGAGACCCAGTACTTC. It encodes CASRDGGQETQYF.

The chain recombines TRBV13 with TRBJ2-5; 8 positions match TRBD2. This CDR3 has 15 residues. Germline V lookup: CDR1 PRHDT, CDR2 FYEKMQ (reference sequence). The V segment lost 3 bases and the J segment 7 bases; nucleotides outside the gene matches: 10. CDR3 nucleotide sequence: TGTGCCAGCAGCTTGGTAGGCGGGGCGGGAGGGACCCAGTACTTC. Its protein is CASSLVGGAGGTQYF. Filled out from reference TRBV13 and TRBJ2-5, the complete variable domain reads AAGVIQSPRHLIKEKRETATLKCYPIPRHDTVYWYQQGPGQDPQFLISFYEKMQSDKGSIPDRFSAQQFSDYHSELNMSSLELGDSALYFCASSLVGGAGGTQYFGPGTRLLVL.

V is TRBV2 and J is TRBJ2-2; 7 nucleotides match TRBD2. Germline V gene lookup returns CDR1 SNHLY and CDR2 FYNNEI. V lost 4 bases, J lost 5 bases, and 13 bases stayed unmatched. CDR3 length: 17 amino acids. CDR3 sequence: CASSGGAGGRYTGELFF. The CDR3 coding sequence is TGTGCCAGCAGTGGGGGAGCGGGCGGGAGATATACCGGGGAGCTGTTTTTT.

The rearrangement links TRBV28 to TRBJ2-1, with TRBD2 matching 8 bases. V lost 4 bases to trimming and J lost 1 base; unmatched junction nucleotides: 6. This CDR3 contains 16 residues. CDR1 is MDHEN, CDR2 SYDVKM, per germline. CDR3 in amino acids: CASSSSGRGSYNEQFF. CDR3 nucleotide sequence: TGTGCCAGCAGTTCGAGCGGGAGAGGGTCCTACAATGAGCAGTTCTTC.

This rearrangement joins TRBV5-5 to TRBJ2-5; 8 nucleotides match TRBD1. The length of the CDR3 is 15 residues. Trimming cost V 3 bases and J 4 bases; bases outside gene matches: 8. CDR1 and CDR2 from the germline V gene are SGHKS and YYEKEE (reference sequence). CDR3 protein: CASSSGQGEGETQYF. In nucleotides, the CDR3 is TGTGCCAGCAGCTCCGGACAGGGCGAGGGAGAGACCCAGTACTTC.

The CDR3 nucleotides read TGTGCCAGCAGTATATCAGGGGCTACTGGCTACACCTTC. Translation: CASSISGATGYTF. The rearrangement joins TRBV6-5 to TRBJ1-2; tentative D call: TRBD1 (6 bases). The CDR3 consists of 13 residues. Trimming left V 5 bases short and J 7 bases short, with 14 bases between. Per the germline V gene, CDR1 is MNHEY and CDR2 is SVGAGI.

The rearrangement uses TRBV7-8 and TRBJ1-5, with D perhaps TRBD1 (5 bases). Germline CDR1 is SGHVS and CDR2 is FQNEAQ. V was trimmed by 5 bases and J by 8 bases, leaving 10 bases between them. The CDR3 consists of 12 residues. The CDR3 bases are TGTGCCAGCAGCCCTACGGGGGAGCCCCAGCATTTT. This sequence encodes CASSPTGEPQHF.

In its sample, this clone was seen a few times. The chain carries TRBV4-1 and TRBJ1-1, with 9 bases aligning to TRBD1. From germline, CDR1 is MGHRA and CDR2 YSYEKL. This CDR3 is 15 amino acids long. The ends lost 3 bases at V and 1 base at J; junction bases unmatched: 3. The CDR3 protein is CASSQLTGGNTEAFF. The CDR3 nucleotides read TGCGCCAGCAGCCAGCTGACAGGGGGGAACACTGAAGCTTTCTTT.

The chain recombines TRBV29-1 with TRBJ2-1; 8 nucleotides agree with TRBD2. CDR3 length: 13 amino acids. Germline-derived CDR1 and CDR2 are SQVTM and ANQGSEA. Germline trimming cut 1 base from V and 6 bases from J; bases unmatched to any gene: 2. The CDR3 nucleotides are TGCAGCGTTGAAGGGGGACTAGGCAATGAGCAGTTCTTC. Amino acids: CSVEGGLGNEQFF.

This clone was seen only once. The rearrangement uses TRBV27 and TRBJ1-1; D is unresolved. Trimming stripped 5 bases from V and 3 bases from J, with 13 bases between. The V gene's germline CDR1 is MNHEY and CDR2 SMNVEV (reference sequence). This CDR3 is 14 amino acids long. This CDR3 reads CASSLQPGYTEAFF. CDR3 DNA: TGTGCCAGCAGTCTACAACCGGGGTACACTGAAGCTTTCTTT.